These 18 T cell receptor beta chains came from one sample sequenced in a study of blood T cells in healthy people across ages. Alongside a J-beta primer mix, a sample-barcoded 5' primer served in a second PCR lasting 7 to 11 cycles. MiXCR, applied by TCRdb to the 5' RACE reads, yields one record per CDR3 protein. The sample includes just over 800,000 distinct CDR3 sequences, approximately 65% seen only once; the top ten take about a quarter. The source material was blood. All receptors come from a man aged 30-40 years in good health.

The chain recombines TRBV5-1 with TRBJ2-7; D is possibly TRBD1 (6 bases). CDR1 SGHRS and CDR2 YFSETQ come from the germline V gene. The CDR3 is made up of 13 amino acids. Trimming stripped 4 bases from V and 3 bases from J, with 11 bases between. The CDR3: CASSLRDNYEQYF. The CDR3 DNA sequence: TGCGCCAGCAGCCTCCGGGACAACTACGAGCAGTACTTC.

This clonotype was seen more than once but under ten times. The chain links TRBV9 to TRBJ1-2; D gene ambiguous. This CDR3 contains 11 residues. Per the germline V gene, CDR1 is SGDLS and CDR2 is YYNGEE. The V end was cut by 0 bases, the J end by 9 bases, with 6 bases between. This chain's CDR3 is CASSVADSYTF. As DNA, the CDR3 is TGTGCCAGCAGCGTAGCCGACAGCTACACCTTC.

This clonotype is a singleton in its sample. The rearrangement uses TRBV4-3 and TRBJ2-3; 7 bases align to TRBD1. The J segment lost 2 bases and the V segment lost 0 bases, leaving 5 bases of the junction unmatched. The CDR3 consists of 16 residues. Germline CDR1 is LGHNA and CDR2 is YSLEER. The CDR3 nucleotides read TGCGCCAGCAGCCAAGATTCGACAGGGCTCACAGATACGCAGTATTTT. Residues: CASSQDSTGLTDTQYF.

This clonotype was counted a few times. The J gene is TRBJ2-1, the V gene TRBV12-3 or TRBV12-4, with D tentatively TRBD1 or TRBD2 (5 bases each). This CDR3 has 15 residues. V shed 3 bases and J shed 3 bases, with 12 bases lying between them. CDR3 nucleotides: TGTGCCAGCAGTTTTCCGGGGCCCAACTACAATGAGCAGTTCTTC. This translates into CASSFPGPNYNEQFF.

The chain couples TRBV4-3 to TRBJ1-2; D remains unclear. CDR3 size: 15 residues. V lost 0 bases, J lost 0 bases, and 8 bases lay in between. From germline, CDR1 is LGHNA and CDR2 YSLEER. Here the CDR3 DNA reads TGCGCCAGCAGCCAAGACGGTTTGTCTAACTATGGCTACACCTTC. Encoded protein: CASSQDGLSNYGYTF.

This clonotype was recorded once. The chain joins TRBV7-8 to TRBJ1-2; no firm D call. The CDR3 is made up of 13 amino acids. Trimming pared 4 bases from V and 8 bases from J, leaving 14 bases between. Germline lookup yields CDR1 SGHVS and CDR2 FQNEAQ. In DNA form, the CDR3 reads TGTGCCAGCAGCTCCAGCAGACCCGGAGGCTACACCTTC. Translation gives CASSSSRPGGYTF.

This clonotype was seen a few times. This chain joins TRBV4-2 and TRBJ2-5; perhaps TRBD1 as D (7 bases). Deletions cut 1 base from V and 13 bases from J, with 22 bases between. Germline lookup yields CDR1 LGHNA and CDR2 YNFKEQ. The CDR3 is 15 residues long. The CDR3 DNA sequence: TGTGCCAGCAGCCAAGCTGGAGGGGGCCCTAATCCCCGGTACTTC. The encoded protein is CASSQAGGGPNPRYF.

DNA for the CDR3: TGCGCCAGCAGCCTCCGACAGGGGGACGAAAAACTGTTTTTT. Its protein is CASSLRQGDEKLFF. The chain links TRBV5-1 to TRBJ1-4, with 9 bases lining up with TRBD1. The CDR3 sequence is 14 residues long. Trimming at V came to 4 bases and at J to 8 bases, leaving 6 bases not matched to a gene. Germline CDR1 is SGHRS and CDR2 is YFSETQ.

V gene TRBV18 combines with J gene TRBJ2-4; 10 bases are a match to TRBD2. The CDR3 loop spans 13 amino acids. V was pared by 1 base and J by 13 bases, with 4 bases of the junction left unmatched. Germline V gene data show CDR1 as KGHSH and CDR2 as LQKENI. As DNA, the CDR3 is TGTGCCAGCTCACCACAGCGGGGGGGAGAGCAGTACTTC. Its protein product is CASSPQRGGEQYF.

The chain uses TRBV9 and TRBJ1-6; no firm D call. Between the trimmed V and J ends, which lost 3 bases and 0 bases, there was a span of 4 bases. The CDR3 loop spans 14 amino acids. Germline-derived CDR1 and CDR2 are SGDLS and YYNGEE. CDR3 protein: CASSDLSYNSPLHF. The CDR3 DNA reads TGTGCCAGCAGCGACCTCTCCTATAATTCACCCCTCCACTTT.

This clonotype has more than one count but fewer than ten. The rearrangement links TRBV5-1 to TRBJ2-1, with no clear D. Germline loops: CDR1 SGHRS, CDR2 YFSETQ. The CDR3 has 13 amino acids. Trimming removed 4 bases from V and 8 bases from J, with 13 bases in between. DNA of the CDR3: TGCGCCAGCAGCCCAGGCCCGGGCTATGAGCAGTTCTTC. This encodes CASSPGPGYEQFF.

For the CDR3, the DNA is TGTGCCAGCAGCAGCCCGCCGGGACAGGGGGCAGGTGGGAGTCAAGAGACCCAGTACTTC. Translated, it gives CASSSPPGQGAGGSQETQYF. This chain uses TRBV7-6 with TRBJ2-5, with 12 bases fitting TRBD1. V lost 5 bases and J lost 2; bases outside the gene matches: 18. Looked up from germline, CDR1 is SGHVS and CDR2 is FNYEAQ. The length of the CDR3 is 20 residues.

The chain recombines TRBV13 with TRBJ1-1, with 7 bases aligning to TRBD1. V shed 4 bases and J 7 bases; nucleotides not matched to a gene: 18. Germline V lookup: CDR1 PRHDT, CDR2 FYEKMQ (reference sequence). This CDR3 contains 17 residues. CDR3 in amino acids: CASSSNVGKGARDEAFF. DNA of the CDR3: TGTGCCAGCAGCTCTAACGTAGGGAAGGGGGCAAGGGATGAAGCTTTCTTT. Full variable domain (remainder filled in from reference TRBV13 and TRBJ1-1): AAGVIQSPRHLIKEKRETATLKCYPIPRHDTVYWYQQGPGQDPQFLISFYEKMQSDKGSIPDRFSAQQFSDYHSELNMSSLELGDSALYFCASSSNVGKGARDEAFFGQGTRLTVV.

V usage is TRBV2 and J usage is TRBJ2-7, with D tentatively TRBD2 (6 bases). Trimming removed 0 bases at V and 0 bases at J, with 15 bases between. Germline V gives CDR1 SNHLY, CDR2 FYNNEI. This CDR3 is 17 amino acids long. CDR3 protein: CASSEATGRDFSYEQYF. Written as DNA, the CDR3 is TGTGCCAGCAGTGAAGCGACTGGAAGGGACTTCTCCTACGAGCAGTACTTC.

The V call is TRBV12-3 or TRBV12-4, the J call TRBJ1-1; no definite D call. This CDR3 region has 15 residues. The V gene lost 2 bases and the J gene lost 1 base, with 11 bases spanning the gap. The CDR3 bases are TGTGCCAGCAGTTTATTGAGTACAACGAACACTGAAGCTTTCTTT. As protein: CASSLLSTTNTEAFF.

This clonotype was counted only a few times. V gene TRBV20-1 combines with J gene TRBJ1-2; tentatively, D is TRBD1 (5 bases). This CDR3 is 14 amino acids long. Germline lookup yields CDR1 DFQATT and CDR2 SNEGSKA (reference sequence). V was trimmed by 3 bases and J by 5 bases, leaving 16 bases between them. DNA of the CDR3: TGCAGTGCTAGGGGGACTGGGTATGAATATGGCTACACCTTC. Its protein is CSARGTGYEYGYTF.

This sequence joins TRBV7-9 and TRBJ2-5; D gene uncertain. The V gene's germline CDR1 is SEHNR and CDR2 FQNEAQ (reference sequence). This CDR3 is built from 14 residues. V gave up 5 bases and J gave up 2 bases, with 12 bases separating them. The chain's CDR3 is CASSPEDGQETQYF. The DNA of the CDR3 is TGTGCCAGCAGCCCAGAGGACGGTCAAGAGACCCAGTACTTC.

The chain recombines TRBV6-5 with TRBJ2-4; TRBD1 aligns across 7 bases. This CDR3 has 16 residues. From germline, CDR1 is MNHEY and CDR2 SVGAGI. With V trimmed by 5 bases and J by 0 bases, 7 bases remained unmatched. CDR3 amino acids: CASSPRYRGAKNIQYF. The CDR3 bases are TGTGCCAGCAGTCCGCGATACAGGGGAGCCAAAAACATTCAGTACTTC.